A selection of T cell receptor beta chains follows, all from one sample in a study of shared clonotypes between healthy human individuals. The data were produced by immunoSEQ multiplex PCR, yet TCRdb's version contains in-frame clones alone and is incomplete. The repertoire holds 2 million to 2.5 million clones, about 90% seen once, with more than 0.35% in the top ten. The sample consisted of naive CD4+ T cells from PBMCs. The receptors were sampled from a man in his late teens or twenties in good health. Some clones in this sample may be carry-over from other donors' samples. CDR3s include the opening cysteine and the closing phenylalanine or tryptophan. The D gene is left open where the match is weak. Expanded clones get a size class; other rows say once, few or many, or leave the size out.

v_gene	abundance	j_gene	len	d_gene	CDR3aa	CDR3nt
TRBV18	-	TRBJ2-7	18	TRBD2	CASSRGATSGSRNYEQYF	TGTGCCAGCTCCCGGGGCGCGACTAGCGGGAGTAGGAACTACGAGCAGTACTTC
TRBV7-2	-	TRBJ2-3	12	-	CASSLEGDTQYF	TGTGCCAGCAGCCTAGAGGGGGATACGCAGTATTTT
TRBV14	-	TRBJ2-1	17	TRBD2	CASSQGLGLAGYNEQFF	TGTGCCAGCAGCCAAGGGCTGGGACTAGCGGGGTACAATGAGCAGTTCTTC
TRBV5-1	-	TRBJ1-4	14	TRBD1	CASSLGQGWEKLFF	TGCGCCAGCAGCCTAGGACAGGGCTGGGAAAAACTGTTTTTT
TRBV10-3	few	TRBJ1-1	14	-	CAISEGPQPSEAFF	TGTGCCATCAGTGAGGGACCTCAGCCTTCTGAAGCTTTCTTT
TRBV7-7	-	TRBJ2-1	14	-	CASSLGPGASEQFF	TGTGCCAGCAGCTTAGGGCCCGGGGCAAGCGAGCAGTTCTTC
TRBV29-1	-	TRBJ2-2	13	-	CSVGLQASGELFF	TGCAGCGTTGGTTTGCAGGCCTCCGGGGAGCTGTTTTTT
TRBV11-2	-	TRBJ2-7	12	-	CASSSARYEQYF	TGTGCCAGCAGCTCCGCCCGTTACGAGCAGTACTTC
TRBV6-1	-	TRBJ2-1	16	TRBD2	CASSEGRTSVRNEQFF	TGTGCCAGCAGTGAAGGGCGGACTAGCGTTAGGAATGAGCAGTTCTTC
TRBV20-1	-	TRBJ2-1	10	-	CSATDSQQFF	TGCAGTGCCACGGACAGCCAGCAGTTCTTC
TRBV27	-	TRBJ1-1	12	-	CASSSPALRAFF	TGTGCCAGCAGTTCCCCGGCCTTGAGAGCTTTCTTT
TRBV5-4	-	TRBJ1-1	14	-	CASRMTSQQSEAFF	TGTGCCAGCAGGATGACATCCCAGCAGTCTGAAGCTTTCTTT
TRBV2	-	TRBJ2-3	18	TRBD2	CASRDTGTSGGGTDTQYF	TGTGCCAGCAGAGACACCGGGACTAGCGGTGGAGGGACAGATACGCAGTATTTT
TRBV4-2	-	TRBJ2-1	15	TRBD2	CASSRGLADYNEQFF	TGTGCCAGCAGCCGAGGACTAGCGGATTACAATGAGCAGTTCTTC
TRBV5-1	few	TRBJ1-1	15	-	CASSFSRGSPTEAFF	TGCGCCAGCAGCTTTTCAAGGGGGTCGCCCACTGAAGCTTTCTTT
TRBV7-9	-	TRBJ2-5	16	TRBD2	CASSKAGSGWGETQYF	TGTGCCAGCAGCAAAGCTGGTAGCGGGTGGGGAGAGACCCAGTACTTC
TRBV7-9	-	TRBJ2-7	14	-	CASSPQGGSDEQYF	TGTGCCAGCAGCCCACAGGGAGGTTCGGACGAGCAGTACTTC
TRBV7-2	-	TRBJ2-5	13	-	CASSLEGRETQYF	TGTGCCAGCAGCTTAGAGGGTCGGGAGACCCAGTACTTC
TRBV9	-	TRBJ2-1	15	-	CASSVGRADYNEQFF	TGTGCCAGCAGCGTAGGACGGGCCGACTACAATGAGCAGTTCTTC
TRBV11-1	-	TRBJ1-1	14	-	CASRPKGLNTEAFF	TGTGCCAGCAGACCCAAGGGGTTGAACACTGAAGCTTTCTTT
TRBV28	-	TRBJ2-2	14	TRBD1	CASRGTGNTGELFF	TGTGCCAGCAGAGGGACAGGGAACACCGGGGAGCTGTTTTTT
TRBV19	-	TRBJ1-1	15	-	CASSIGRTPNTEAFF	TGTGCCAGTAGTATAGGGAGGACACCTAACACTGAAGCTTTCTTT
TRBV5-1	-	TRBJ2-7	14	TRBD1	CASSGPGTGNEQYF	TGCGCCAGCAGCGGTCCCGGGACAGGGAACGAGCAGTACTTC
TRBV7-8	-	TRBJ2-2	15	-	CASRPSSENTGELFF	TGTGCCAGCAGGCCGTCTAGCGAGAACACCGGGGAGCTGTTTTTT
TRBV28	few	TRBJ1-1	15	-	CASSPLGRVNTEAFF	TGTGCCAGCAGCCCGCTGGGCAGGGTGAACACTGAAGCTTTCTTT
TRBV14	-	TRBJ2-1	14	-	CASSQHRSYNEQFF	TGTGCCAGCAGCCAACACCGATCCTACAATGAGCAGTTCTTC
TRBV28	-	TRBJ2-7	13	TRBD1	CASSLADGRTGFF	TGTGCCAGCAGTTTGGCGGATGGACGGACAGGTTTTTTC
TRBV7-8	-	TRBJ2-7	15	-	CASLLGTQGAYEQYF	TGTGCCAGCTTGCTGGGGACCCAAGGAGCCTACGAGCAGTACTTC
TRBV29-1	-	TRBJ1-1	13	-	CSVRRVGDTEAFF	TGCAGCGTTCGCCGAGTGGGGGATACTGAAGCTTTCTTT
TRBV6-8	-	TRBJ2-7	14	-	CASSSSGSSYEQYF	TGTGCCAGCAGTTCCAGCGGCAGCTCCTACGAGCAGTACTTC
TRBV28	-	TRBJ2-2	15	-	CASSSGASDTGELFF	TGTGCCAGCAGCTCAGGGGCTAGCGACACCGGGGAGCTGTTTTTT
TRBV6-1	-	TRBJ1-5	14	-	CASSDARLTQPQHF	TGTGCCAGCAGTGATGCGAGGTTGACTCAGCCCCAGCATTTT
TRBV4-1	once	TRBJ1-3	15	-	CASSQGQVSGNTIYF	TGCGCCAGCAGCCAAGGGCAGGTCTCTGGAAACACCATATATTTT
TRBV15	-	TRBJ1-4	15	-	CATSTHRETNEKLFF	TGTGCCACCAGCACTCACAGGGAAACTAATGAAAAACTGTTTTTT
TRBV29-1	-	TRBJ2-3	15	TRBD2	CSVGGTSGRTDTQYF	TGCAGCGTTGGGGGCACTAGCGGGAGGACAGATACGCAGTATTTT
TRBV6-5	-	TRBJ1-4	13	-	CASSSHGGEKLFF	TGTGCCAGCAGCAGTCACGGAGGGGAAAAACTGTTTTTT
TRBV15	-	TRBJ2-3	11	-	CATTREDTQYF	TGTGCCACCACCAGGGAAGATACGCAGTATTTT
TRBV5-1	-	TRBJ2-7	14	-	CASSSHLGPYEQYF	TGCGCCAGCAGCTCGCATTTGGGCCCCTACGAGCAGTACTTC
TRBV7-7	-	TRBJ2-5	14	TRBD1	CASGTGGSQETQYF	TGTGCCAGCGGGACAGGGGGATCCCAAGAGACCCAGTACTTC
TRBV7-2	-	TRBJ2-1	14	-	CASSLGGPYNEQFF	TGTGCCAGCAGCTTAGGGGGACCCTACAATGAGCAGTTCTTC
TRBV9	-	TRBJ2-3	16	TRBD2	CASSALSGSGADTQYF	TGTGCCAGCAGCGCCCTTAGCGGGAGCGGTGCAGATACGCAGTATTTT
TRBV7-9	-	TRBJ2-7	13	-	CASSSDNSYEQYF	TGTGCCAGCAGCTCGGACAATTCCTACGAGCAGTACTTC
TRBV5-1	-	TRBJ1-1	14	TRBD1	CASSFVGQEVEAFF	TGCGCCAGCAGCTTCGTGGGACAGGAGGTTGAAGCTTTCTTT
TRBV28	once	TRBJ1-6	13	TRBD1	CAVRDRGNSPLHF	TGTGCAGTCCGGGACAGGGGAAATTCACCCCTCCACTTT
TRBV9	-	TRBJ2-3	16	TRBD2	CASSAGLAGDVDTQYF	TGTGCCAGCAGCGCGGGACTAGCGGGAGATGTTGATACGCAGTATTTT
TRBV7-2	-	TRBJ2-1	16	TRBD2	CASSLPGLAAYNEQFF	TGTGCCAGCAGCCTACCGGGACTAGCGGCCTACAATGAGCAGTTCTTC